The 4 T cell receptor beta chains below all came from one sample that was sequenced in a study of T cell clonotyping in hematopoietic cell transplantation. Generated by immunoSEQ multiplex PCR, the TCRdb table keeps only in-frame clones and is missing some. The sample contains tens of thousands of clones, around 86% of which appear only once. Time point of the sample: recipient sample about 28 days before transplant, after cytoreduction. The sample was peripheral blood mononuclear cells, taken before stem cell transplant. These receptors came from a man between 60 and 70 years old with biphenotypic leukemia. Some clones in this sample may be carry-over from other donors' samples.

The chain couples TRBV10-2 to TRBJ2-2; 10 bases agree with TRBD2. The CDR3 totals 19 residues. With V trimmed by 0 bases and J by 8 bases, 15 bases remained unmatched. Germline V gene data show CDR1 as WSHSY and CDR2 as SAAADI. The CDR3, as DNA: TGCGCCAGCAGTGAGTCACCCGGACTAGCGGACCCGGTGGCTGGGGAGCTGTTTTTT. Protein product: CASSESPGLADPVAGELFF.

CDR3 sequence reads: CAWSRTGSNQPQHF. The CDR3 bases are TGTGCCTGGAGTCGGACGGGAAGCAATCAGCCCCAGCATTTT. The gene calls are TRBV30 and TRBJ1-5; no definite D call. V was shortened by 2 bases and J by 1 base, with 9 bases between the two germline ends. Germline CDR1 and CDR2: GTSNPN and SVGIG (reference sequence). This CDR3 contains 14 residues. Looking up the rest from reference TRBV30 and TRBJ1-5 gives the full variable domain: SQTIHQWPATLVQPVGSPLSLECTVEGTSNPNLYWYRQAAGRGLQLLFYSVGIGQISSEVPQNLSASRPQDRQFILSSKKLLLSDSGFYLCAWSRTGSNQPQHFGDGTRLSIL.

This chain connects TRBV6-4 to TRBJ1-1; tentative D call: TRBD1 (6 bases). The V gene's germline CDR1 is MRHNA and CDR2 SNTAGT. The CDR3 is 11 amino acids. Trimming pared 7 bases from V and 7 bases from J, leaving 10 bases between. CDR3 in DNA: TGTGCCAGCACACAGGGAGGTGAAGCTTTCTTT. Translated: CASTQGGEAFF.

The genes are TRBV5-1 and TRBJ2-7; tentatively, D is TRBD1 (6 bases). This CDR3 has 17 amino acids. Germline V gene sequence: CDR1 SGHRS, CDR2 YFSETQ. The germline V and J ends were trimmed by 0 bases and 4 bases, with 20 bases remaining between them. As DNA, the CDR3 is TGCGCCAGCAGCTTGGGTGATCAGGGGTTTAAGCGGTACGAGCAGTACTTC. Its translation: CASSLGDQGFKRYEQYF.